This TCR beta chain came from a study of identical twins. Broader study findings: Analyses based on zero insertions could be partly confounded by invariant MAIT and iNKT cells. Researchers reported weaker excess twin sharing in beta out-of-frame sequences.

TCRdb used MiXCR to reprocess the 5' RACE reads, holding one entry per CDR3 protein. The data contain 750,000 to 950,000 distinct CDR3 sequences, about 12% of them seen just once; the ten biggest clones take up around 1.5%. As for this clonotype: What it binds is not known.

This same sample was also part of a study on yellow fever vaccine responses in identical twins.

The sample comprised PBMCs. The clonotype comes from a woman aged 18 to 35 in good health.

CDR3 DNA: TGTGCCATCAGTGCGAGAGTAGGGACAGGGGATCGCGGCCCTGGGGCCAACGTCCTGACTTTC. It is translated as CAISARVGTGDRGPGANVLTF. The V gene is TRBV10-3, the J gene TRBJ2-6; 10 nucleotides align to TRBD1. CDR3 size: 21 residues. V trimming: 4 bases; J trimming: 2 bases; junction bases outside the gene matches: 17. From germline, CDR1 is ENHRY and CDR2 SYGVKD.